The sequence of this T cell receptor beta chain was determined in a study of blood T cells in healthy people across ages. In germline, CDR1 is SNHLY, CDR2 FYNNEI. Trimming took off 2 bases at V and 10 bases at J, with 12 bases between the two ends. The length of the CDR3 is 13 residues. Sample-barcoded 5' priming and a J-beta primer mix drove a second PCR of about 7 to 11 cycles. TCRdb reanalysed the 5' RACE reads using MiXCR and keeps one entry per CDR3 protein. The table shows approximately 1,700,000 distinct CDR3 sequences, with roughly 43% occurring only once. Specimen: blood. This rearrangement joins TRBV2 to TRBJ2-1, with a tentative D call TRBD1 (6 bases). The sequence was collected from a human donor in good health. CDR3 coding DNA: TGTGCCAGCAGTGAAAAGGGGGTGCGAGAGCAGTTCTTC. It is translated as CASSEKGVREQFF.